The clone carrying this T cell receptor (beta chain) was seen more than once but under ten times. Its antigen remains unknown. Germline-derived CDR1 and CDR2 are MGHRA and YSYEKL. Trimming stripped 1 base from V and 8 bases from J, with 9 bases between. This CDR3 comprises 13 residues. The data belong to a study of response to subunit inactivated influenza vaccine. Findings of the study overall: The authors suggested that every seasonal influenza vaccination recruits few new T cells.

MiXCR, run by TCRdb on the RT-PCR reads, gives a single entry per CDR3 protein. The sample shows more than 550,000 distinct CDR3 sequences, around 11% of them seen only once. The origin of this receptor is a man over 45 who received an inactivated influenza vaccine. The V gene is TRBV4-1, the J gene TRBJ2-1; D is ambiguous. This sample comprised PBMCs from blood, obtained on the day of vaccination. The CDR3 DNA reads as TGCGCCAGCAGCCAAGTCGGAGCCTATGAGCAGTTCTTC. It translates to CASSQVGAYEQFF.